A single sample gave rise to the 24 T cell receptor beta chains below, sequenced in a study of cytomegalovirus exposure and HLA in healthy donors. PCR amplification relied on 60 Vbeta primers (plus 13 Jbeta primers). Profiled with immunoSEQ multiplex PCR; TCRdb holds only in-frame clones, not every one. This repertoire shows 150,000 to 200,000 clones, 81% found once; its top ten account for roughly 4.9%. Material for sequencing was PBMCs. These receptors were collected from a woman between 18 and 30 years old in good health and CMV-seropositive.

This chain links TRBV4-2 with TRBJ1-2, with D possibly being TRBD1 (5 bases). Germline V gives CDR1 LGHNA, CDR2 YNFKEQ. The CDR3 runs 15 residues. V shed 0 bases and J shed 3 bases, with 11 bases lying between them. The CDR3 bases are TGTGCCAGCAGCCAAGACGAGGGAGGGGACTATGGCTACACCTTC. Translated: CASSQDEGGDYGYTF.

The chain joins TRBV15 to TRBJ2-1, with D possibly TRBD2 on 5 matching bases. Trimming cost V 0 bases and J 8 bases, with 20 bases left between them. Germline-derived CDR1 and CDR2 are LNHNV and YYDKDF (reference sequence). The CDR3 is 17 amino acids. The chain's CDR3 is CATSRERGYVLGDEQFF. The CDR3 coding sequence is TGTGCCACCAGCAGAGAGCGAGGGTATGTGCTCGGGGATGAGCAGTTCTTC.

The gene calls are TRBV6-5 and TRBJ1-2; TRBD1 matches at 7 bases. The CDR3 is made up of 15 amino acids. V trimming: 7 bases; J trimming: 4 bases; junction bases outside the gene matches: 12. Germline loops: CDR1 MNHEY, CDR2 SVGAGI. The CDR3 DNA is TGTGCCAGCACGTATCTGGGACAGCCTACCTATGGCTACACCTTC. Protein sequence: CASTYLGQPTYGYTF.

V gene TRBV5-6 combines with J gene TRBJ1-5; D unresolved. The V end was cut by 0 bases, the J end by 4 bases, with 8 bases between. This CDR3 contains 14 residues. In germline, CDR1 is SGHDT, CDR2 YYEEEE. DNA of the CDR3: TGTGCCAGCAGCTTGGTAACAGATAATCAGCCCCAGCATTTT. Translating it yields CASSLVTDNQPQHF.

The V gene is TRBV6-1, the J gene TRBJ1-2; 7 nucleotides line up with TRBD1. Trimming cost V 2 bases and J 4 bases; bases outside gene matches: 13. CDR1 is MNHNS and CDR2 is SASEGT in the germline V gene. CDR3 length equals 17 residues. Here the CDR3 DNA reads TGTGCCAGCAGTGAATATATCTTCCCGACAGGGACCTATGGCTACACCTTC. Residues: CASSEYIFPTGTYGYTF.

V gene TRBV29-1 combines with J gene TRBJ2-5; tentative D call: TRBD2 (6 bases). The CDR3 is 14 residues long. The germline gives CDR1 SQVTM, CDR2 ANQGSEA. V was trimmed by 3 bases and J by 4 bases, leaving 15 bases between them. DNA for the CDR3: TGCAGCGTTGAGGCGGGAATGATACGAGAGACCCAGTACTTC. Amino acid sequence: CSVEAGMIRETQYF.

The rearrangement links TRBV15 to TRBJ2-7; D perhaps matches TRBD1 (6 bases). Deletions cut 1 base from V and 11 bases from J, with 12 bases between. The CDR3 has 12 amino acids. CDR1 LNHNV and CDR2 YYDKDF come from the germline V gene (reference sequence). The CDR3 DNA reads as TGTGCCACCAGCAGAGGGGGGCCGCCGGAGTACTTC. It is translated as CATSRGGPPEYF.

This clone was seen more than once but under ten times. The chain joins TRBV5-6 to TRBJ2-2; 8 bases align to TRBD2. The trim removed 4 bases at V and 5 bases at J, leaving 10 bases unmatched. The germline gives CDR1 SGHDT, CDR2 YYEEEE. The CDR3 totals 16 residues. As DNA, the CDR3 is TGTGCCAGCAGCACCCGGACTAGCTTTCTTACCGGGGAGCTGTTTTTT. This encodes CASSTRTSFLTGELFF.

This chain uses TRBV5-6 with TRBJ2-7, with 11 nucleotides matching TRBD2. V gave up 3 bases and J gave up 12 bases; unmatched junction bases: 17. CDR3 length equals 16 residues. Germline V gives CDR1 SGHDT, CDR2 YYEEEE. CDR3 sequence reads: CASSSEGTSGPLGAYF. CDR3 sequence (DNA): TGTGCCAGCAGCTCTGAGGGGACTAGCGGCCCCCTTGGTGCGTACTTC.

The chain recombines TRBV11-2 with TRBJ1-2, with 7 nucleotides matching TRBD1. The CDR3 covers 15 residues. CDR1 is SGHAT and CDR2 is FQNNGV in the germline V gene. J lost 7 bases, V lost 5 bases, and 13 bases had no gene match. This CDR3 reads CASSLHPATGSGYTF. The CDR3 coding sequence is TGTGCCAGCAGCCTCCACCCTGCGACAGGGAGTGGCTACACCTTC.

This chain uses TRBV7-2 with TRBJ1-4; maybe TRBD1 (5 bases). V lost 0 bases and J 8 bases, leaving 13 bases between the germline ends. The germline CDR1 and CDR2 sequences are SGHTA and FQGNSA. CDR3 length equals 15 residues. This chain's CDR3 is CASSLAPTGGEKLFF. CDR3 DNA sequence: TGTGCCAGCAGCTTAGCGCCCACCGGGGGAGAAAAACTGTTTTTT.

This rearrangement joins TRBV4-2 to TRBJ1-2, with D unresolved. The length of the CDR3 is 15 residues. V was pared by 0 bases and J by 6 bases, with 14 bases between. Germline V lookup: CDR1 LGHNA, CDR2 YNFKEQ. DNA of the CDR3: TGTGCCAGCAGCCAAGATTCGGGAAAAAATAATGGCTACACCTTC. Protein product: CASSQDSGKNNGYTF.

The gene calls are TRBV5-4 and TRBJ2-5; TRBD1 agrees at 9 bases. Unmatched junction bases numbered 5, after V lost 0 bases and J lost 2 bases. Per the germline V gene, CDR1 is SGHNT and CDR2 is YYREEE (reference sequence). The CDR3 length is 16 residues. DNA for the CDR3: TGTGCCAGCAGCTTGGTTGCGACAGGGGGGCAAGAGACCCAGTACTTC. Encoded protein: CASSLVATGGQETQYF.

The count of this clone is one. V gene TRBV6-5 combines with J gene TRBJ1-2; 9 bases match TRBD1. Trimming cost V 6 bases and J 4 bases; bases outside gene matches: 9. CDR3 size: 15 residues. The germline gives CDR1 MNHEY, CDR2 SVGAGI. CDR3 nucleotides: TGTGCCAGCAGATCTACAGGGGGCGCAGGCTATGGCTACACCTTC. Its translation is CASRSTGGAGYGYTF.

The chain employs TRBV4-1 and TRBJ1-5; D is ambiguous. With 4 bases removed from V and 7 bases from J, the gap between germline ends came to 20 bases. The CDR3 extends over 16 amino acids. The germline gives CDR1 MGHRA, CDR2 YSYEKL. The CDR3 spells CASSRTNIGSGQPQHF. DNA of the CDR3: TGCGCCAGCAGCCGCACGAATATAGGGTCGGGACAGCCCCAGCATTTT.

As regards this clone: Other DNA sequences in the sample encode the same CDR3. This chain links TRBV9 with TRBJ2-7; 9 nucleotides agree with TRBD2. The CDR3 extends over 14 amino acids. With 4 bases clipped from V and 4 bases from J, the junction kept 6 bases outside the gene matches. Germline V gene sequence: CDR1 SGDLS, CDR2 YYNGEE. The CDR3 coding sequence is TGTGCCAGCAGCCCCGGGCTAGCGGGGTACGAGCAGTACTTC. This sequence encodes CASSPGLAGYEQYF.

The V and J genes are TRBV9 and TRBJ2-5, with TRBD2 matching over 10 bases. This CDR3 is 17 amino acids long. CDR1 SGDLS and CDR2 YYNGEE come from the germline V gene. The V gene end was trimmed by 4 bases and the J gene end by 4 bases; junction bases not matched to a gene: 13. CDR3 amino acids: CASSQRSGGAGGETQYF. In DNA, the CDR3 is TGTGCCAGCAGCCAAAGAAGCGGGGGGGCCGGGGGAGAGACCCAGTACTTC.

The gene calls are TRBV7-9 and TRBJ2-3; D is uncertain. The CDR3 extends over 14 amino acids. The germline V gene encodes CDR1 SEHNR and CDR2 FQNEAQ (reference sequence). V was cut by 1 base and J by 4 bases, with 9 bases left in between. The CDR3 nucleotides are TGTGCCAGCAGCTTAGGGTACAGACCAGATACGCAGTATTTT. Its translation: CASSLGYRPDTQYF.

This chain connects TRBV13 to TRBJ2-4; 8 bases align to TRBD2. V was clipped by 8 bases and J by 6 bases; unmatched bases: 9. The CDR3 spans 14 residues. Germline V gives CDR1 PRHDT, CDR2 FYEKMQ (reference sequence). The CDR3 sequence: CASRGGAGPNIQYF. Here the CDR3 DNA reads TGTGCCAGCCGGGGGGGGGCCGGGCCAAACATTCAGTACTTC.

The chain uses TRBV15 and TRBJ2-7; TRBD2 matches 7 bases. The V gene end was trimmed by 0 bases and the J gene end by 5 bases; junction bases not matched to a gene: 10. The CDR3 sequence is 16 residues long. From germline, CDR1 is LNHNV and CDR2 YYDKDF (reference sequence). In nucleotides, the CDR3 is TGTGCCACCAGCAGAGATCTCCGACTAGCTGTCCACGAGCAGTACTTC. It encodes CATSRDLRLAVHEQYF.

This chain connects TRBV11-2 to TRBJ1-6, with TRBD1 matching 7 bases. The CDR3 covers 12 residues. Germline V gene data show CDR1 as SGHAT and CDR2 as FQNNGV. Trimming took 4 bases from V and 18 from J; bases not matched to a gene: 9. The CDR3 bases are TGTGCCAGCAGCTCCCCGGACAGGCCCACCCACTTT. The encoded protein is CASSSPDRPTHF.

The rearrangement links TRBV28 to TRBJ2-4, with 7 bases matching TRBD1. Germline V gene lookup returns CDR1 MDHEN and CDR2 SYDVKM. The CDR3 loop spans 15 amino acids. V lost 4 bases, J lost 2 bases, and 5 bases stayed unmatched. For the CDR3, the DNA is TGTGCCAGCAGTTCGCCAGGGGGACCCAAAAACATTCAGTACTTC. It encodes CASSSPGGPKNIQYF.

DNA of the CDR3: TGTGCCAGCAGCCGAGGGAAAGATGGCTACACCTTC. Translated: CASSRGKDGYTF. V gene TRBV11-3 combines with J gene TRBJ1-2; unclear D gene. Germline lookup yields CDR1 SGHNT and CDR2 YENEEA. This CDR3 contains 12 residues. V lost 5 bases and J lost 6, with 10 bases in between. The variable domain in full, completed from reference TRBV11-3 and TRBJ1-2, reads EAGVVQSPRYKIIEKKQPVAFWCNPISGHNTLYWYLQNLGQGPELLIRYENEEAVDDSQLPKDRFSAERLKGVDSTLKIQPAELGDSAVYLCASSRGKDGYTFGSGTRLTVV.

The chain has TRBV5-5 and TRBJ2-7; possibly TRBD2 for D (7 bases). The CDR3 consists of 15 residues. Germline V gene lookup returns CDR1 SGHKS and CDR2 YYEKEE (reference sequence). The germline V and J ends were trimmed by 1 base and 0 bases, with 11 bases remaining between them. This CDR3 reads CASSLRGGFSYEQYF. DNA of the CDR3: TGTGCCAGCAGCTTGAGGGGGGGATTCTCCTACGAGCAGTACTTC.